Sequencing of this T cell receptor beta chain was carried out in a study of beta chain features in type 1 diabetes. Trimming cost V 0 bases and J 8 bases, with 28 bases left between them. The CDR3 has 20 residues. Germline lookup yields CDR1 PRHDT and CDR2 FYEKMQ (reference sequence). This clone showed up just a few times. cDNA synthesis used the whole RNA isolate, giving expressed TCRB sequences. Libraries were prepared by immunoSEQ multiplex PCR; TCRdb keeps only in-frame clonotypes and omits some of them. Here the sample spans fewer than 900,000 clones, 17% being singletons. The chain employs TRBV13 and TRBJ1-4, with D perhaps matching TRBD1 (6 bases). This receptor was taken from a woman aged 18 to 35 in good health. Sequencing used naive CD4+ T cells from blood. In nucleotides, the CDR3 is TGTGCCAGCAGCTTAGGTCCCATGACTGCCTCAGGGGCTGTATACGAAAAACTGTTTTTT. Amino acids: CASSLGPMTASGAVYEKLFF.